These 8 T cell receptor beta chains came from one sample sequenced in a study of shared clonotypes between healthy human individuals. Naive-designated CD8 cells lacked CD45RO, were positively enriched for CCR7, and omitted terminally differentiated effector memory CD45RA+ cells. The protocol was immunoSEQ multiplex PCR, while the TCRdb copy is restricted to in-frame clones and leaves out a portion. The sample contains over 800,000 clones, about 91% of which appear only once. The material sequenced was naive CD8+ T cells sorted from blood. Receptor source: a man aged 30 to 45 in good health.

The chain uses TRBV10-3 and TRBJ2-7; 7 nucleotides align to TRBD1. Unmatched junction bases numbered 4, after V lost 2 bases and J lost 0 bases. Germline V gene sequence: CDR1 ENHRY, CDR2 SYGVKD. The CDR3 runs to 15 residues. The CDR3 nucleotides read TGTGCCATCAGTGAGGAGACAGGGACCTCCTACGAGCAGTACTTC. It encodes CAISEETGTSYEQYF.

The chain uses TRBV28 and TRBJ2-3; 8 bases agree with TRBD2. The germline CDR1 and CDR2 sequences are MDHEN and SYDVKM. With 3 bases clipped from V and 4 bases from J, the junction kept 12 bases outside the gene matches. The CDR3 loop spans 17 amino acids. The CDR3 region is CASSLGLGGRPADTQYF. The CDR3 nucleotides are TGTGCCAGCAGTTTGGGGTTAGGCGGGAGGCCGGCAGATACGCAGTATTTT.

The chain carries TRBV19 and TRBJ1-5, with 7 bases identical to TRBD1. Per germline, CDR1 LNHDA and CDR2 SQIVND (reference sequence). With V trimmed by 3 bases and J by 7 bases, 9 bases remained unmatched. This CDR3 has 15 residues. The CDR3 loop is CASSMYLTGSQPQHF. The CDR3 bases are TGTGCCAGTAGTATGTACCTGACAGGGTCCCAGCCCCAGCATTTT.

The chain links TRBV4-1 to TRBJ2-7; 7 bases align to TRBD1. Germline V lookup: CDR1 MGHRA, CDR2 YSYEKL. The J segment lost 2 bases and the V segment lost 4 bases, leaving 2 bases of the junction unmatched. The CDR3 loop spans 13 amino acids. CDR3 loop: CASSRDRAYEQYF. In nucleotides, the CDR3 is TGCGCCAGCAGCCGGGACAGAGCCTACGAGCAGTACTTC.

The V call is TRBV19, the J call TRBJ2-7, with 7 bases lining up with TRBD2. The V gene's germline CDR1 is LNHDA and CDR2 SQIVND (reference sequence). This CDR3 has 12 amino acids. For the CDR3, the DNA is TGTCCCGGGGCACTAGCGACCTGCGAGCAGTACTTC. It yields the protein CPGALATCEQYF.

The genes are TRBV27 and TRBJ2-4; 8 positions agree with TRBD1. The V segment lost 5 bases and the J segment 5 bases; nucleotides outside the gene matches: 8. Looked up from germline, CDR1 is MNHEY and CDR2 is SMNVEV (reference sequence). CDR3 length equals 15 residues. DNA for the CDR3: TGTGCCAGCAGTCCGAACAGGGGGTCGCAAAACATTCAGTACTTC. It codes for CASSPNRGSQNIQYF.

The chain recombines TRBV27 with TRBJ2-5, with D uncertain. CDR3 length equals 14 residues. Trimming took off 2 bases at V and 3 bases at J, with 10 bases between the two ends. CDR1 is MNHEY and CDR2 is SMNVEV in the germline V gene (reference sequence). For the CDR3, the DNA is TGTGCCAGCAGTTTAATGTCTGGGGAAGAGACCCAGTACTTC. It encodes CASSLMSGEETQYF.

This chain uses TRBV10-3 with TRBJ1-1, with 8 bases lining up with TRBD1. There are 15 residues in the CDR3. J gave up 4 bases and V 3 bases, and 7 bases lay outside the gene matches. Germline V gene sequence: CDR1 ENHRY, CDR2 SYGVKD. CDR3 bases: TGTGCCATCAGTGATTTACAGGGGGAGGGCACTGAAGCTTTCTTT. It translates to CAISDLQGEGTEAFF.